This is a list of T cell receptor beta chains from one sample in a study of Graves' ophthalmopathy and Graves' hyperthyroidism. Each CDR3 protein is one row after TCRdb ran MiXCR on the multiplex PCR reads. The table records roughly 610,000 distinct CDR3 sequences, 22% of them present only once. The sequenced sample consisted of peripheral blood. Receptors originate from a woman younger than 35 with stable Graves' hyperthyroidism. Some clones in this sample may be carry-over from other donors' samples. CDR3s include the opening cysteine and the closing phenylalanine or tryptophan. The order of the fields is J gene, D gene, clone size, V gene, CDR3 DNA, CDR3 protein. A D gene is named only where the DNA matches it firmly. Rows may omit the clone size; those that give it use once, few, many or a size class.

j_gene: TRBJ1-5; d_gene: NA; abundance: many; v_gene: TRBV19; CDR3nt: TGTGCCAGTAGTATCATAAATCAGCCCCAGCATTTT; CDR3aa: CASSIINQPQHF
j_gene: TRBJ1-1; d_gene: NA; abundance: NA; v_gene: TRBV3-1; CDR3nt: TGTGCCAGCAGCCAAGAAGCAGGGGTCACTGAAGCTTTCTTT; CDR3aa: CASSQEAGVTEAFF
j_gene: TRBJ2-7; d_gene: NA; abundance: many; v_gene: TRBV7-8; CDR3nt: TGTGCCAGCAGCTCCCGGGACTTCTACGAGCAGTACTTC; CDR3aa: CASSSRDFYEQYF
j_gene: TRBJ2-5; d_gene: NA; abundance: many; v_gene: TRBV6-5; CDR3nt: TGTGCCAGCAGTTTTTCCACAGGGGGGGTTTATGAGACCCAGTACTTC; CDR3aa: CASSFSTGGVYETQYF
j_gene: TRBJ1-2; d_gene: NA; abundance: NA; v_gene: TRBV6-5; CDR3nt: TGTGCCAGCAGTTACAAATCGAAGGTGGAGAACTATGGCTACACCTTC; CDR3aa: CASSYKSKVENYGYTF
j_gene: TRBJ1-3; d_gene: NA; abundance: NA; v_gene: TRBV12-3/TRBV12-4; CDR3nt: TGTGCCAGCAACCTACGGGGTGGAAACACCATATATTTT; CDR3aa: CASNLRGGNTIYF
j_gene: TRBJ2-2; d_gene: NA; abundance: few; v_gene: TRBV20-1; CDR3nt: TGCAGTGCCCGGGACAAAACCAACACCGGGGAGCTGTTTTTT; CDR3aa: CSARDKTNTGELFF
j_gene: TRBJ2-7; d_gene: NA; abundance: many; v_gene: TRBV6-1; CDR3nt: TGTGCCAGCAGCCAACGGGAGTTCTCCTACGAGCAGTACTTC; CDR3aa: CASSQREFSYEQYF
j_gene: TRBJ2-7; d_gene: TRBD1; abundance: many; v_gene: TRBV5-1; CDR3nt: TGCGCCAGCAGGTGGGGACAGGGGGCCTACGAGCAGTACTTC; CDR3aa: CASRWGQGAYEQYF
j_gene: TRBJ1-5; d_gene: NA; abundance: many; v_gene: TRBV27; CDR3nt: TGTGCCAGCAGTTTATTTGGCAATCAGCCCCAGCATTTT; CDR3aa: CASSLFGNQPQHF
j_gene: TRBJ1-2; d_gene: TRBD1; abundance: few; v_gene: TRBV7-2; CDR3nt: TGTGCCAGCAGTCCGACAGGGAGTACTGATGGCTACACCTTC; CDR3aa: CASSPTGSTDGYTF
j_gene: TRBJ2-6; d_gene: NA; abundance: many; v_gene: TRBV6-1; CDR3nt: TGTGCCAGCTCACTCGGGCAGGGTAACGTCCTGACTTTC; CDR3aa: CASSLGQGNVLTF
j_gene: TRBJ1-1; d_gene: NA; abundance: few; v_gene: TRBV6-1; CDR3nt: TGTGCCAGCAGTGAAGCCGGGACAATTACTGAAGCTTTCTTT; CDR3aa: CASSEAGTITEAFF
j_gene: TRBJ1-5; d_gene: NA; abundance: many; v_gene: TRBV6-1; CDR3nt: TGTGCCAGCAGGGGAGATAACAGGGTGGATCAGCCCCAGCATTTT; CDR3aa: CASRGDNRVDQPQHF
j_gene: TRBJ2-7; d_gene: TRBD1; abundance: many; v_gene: TRBV28; CDR3nt: TGTGCCAGCAAGGGACAGGGGGTTGCTAGCGGGGCCTACGAGCAGTACTTC; CDR3aa: CASKGQGVASGAYEQYF
j_gene: TRBJ2-2; d_gene: NA; abundance: few; v_gene: TRBV6-5; CDR3nt: TGTGCCAGCAGTTCTCTCACGGACAGAATTTACACCGGGGAGCTGTTTTTT; CDR3aa: CASSSLTDRIYTGELFF
j_gene: TRBJ1-2; d_gene: NA; abundance: many; v_gene: TRBV19; CDR3nt: TGTGCCATCCAGGGCAGCACTAACTATGGCTACACCTTC; CDR3aa: CAIQGSTNYGYTF
j_gene: TRBJ1-6; d_gene: TRBD1; abundance: many; v_gene: TRBV5-1; CDR3nt: TGCGCCAGCAGCCTGGAGGGCCAGGGGGGTAATTCACCCCTCCACTTT; CDR3aa: CASSLEGQGGNSPLHF
j_gene: TRBJ2-7; d_gene: NA; abundance: many; v_gene: TRBV4-1; CDR3nt: TGCGCCAGCAGCCAAGGCAGGGGTTCCTACGAGCAGTACTTC; CDR3aa: CASSQGRGSYEQYF
j_gene: TRBJ2-7; d_gene: TRBD1; abundance: many; v_gene: TRBV29-1; CDR3nt: TGCAGCGCAAGGGGGCAATCCTACGAGCAGTACTTC; CDR3aa: CSARGQSYEQYF
j_gene: TRBJ1-2; d_gene: NA; abundance: many; v_gene: TRBV3-1; CDR3nt: TGTGCCAGCAGCCACCGGGGGTATGGCTACACCTTC; CDR3aa: CASSHRGYGYTF
j_gene: TRBJ1-1; d_gene: NA; abundance: many; v_gene: TRBV11-1; CDR3nt: TGTGCCAGCAGCTTTTCTATTGGGGCGGTTAACACTGAAGCTTTCTTT; CDR3aa: CASSFSIGAVNTEAFF
j_gene: TRBJ1-1; d_gene: NA; abundance: many; v_gene: TRBV15; CDR3nt: TGTGCCACCAGCAGAGATCGGGCGGGGGCGAATACTGAAGCTTTCTTT; CDR3aa: CATSRDRAGANTEAFF
j_gene: TRBJ2-5; d_gene: TRBD1; abundance: few; v_gene: TRBV4-1; CDR3nt: TGCGCCAGCAGCAACGACAGGGTCGTTGGCAAAGAGACCCAGTACTTC; CDR3aa: CASSNDRVVGKETQYF
j_gene: TRBJ1-5; d_gene: NA; abundance: many; v_gene: TRBV28; CDR3nt: TGTGCCAGCAGTTTACACCAGCCCCAGCATTTT; CDR3aa: CASSLHQPQHF
j_gene: TRBJ1-2; d_gene: NA; abundance: many; v_gene: TRBV6-5; CDR3nt: TGTGCCAGCAGTTTTCAGGGATACTATGGCTACACCTTC; CDR3aa: CASSFQGYYGYTF
j_gene: TRBJ1-1; d_gene: NA; abundance: NA; v_gene: TRBV30; CDR3nt: TGTGCCTGGAGTAATGGCGGGGGAGGAACTGAAGCTTTCTTT; CDR3aa: CAWSNGGGGTEAFF
j_gene: TRBJ1-2; d_gene: TRBD1; abundance: many; v_gene: TRBV28; CDR3nt: TGTGCCAGCAGTCAGTGGGGGGACAGGGTCCATGGCTACACCTTC; CDR3aa: CASSQWGDRVHGYTF
j_gene: TRBJ2-7; d_gene: NA; abundance: NA; v_gene: TRBV6-2/TRBV6-3; CDR3nt: TGTGCCAGCACCCCGCACCAGGGGCGCTCCTACGAGCAGTACTTC; CDR3aa: CASTPHQGRSYEQYF
j_gene: TRBJ2-7; d_gene: TRBD1; abundance: many; v_gene: TRBV2; CDR3nt: TGTGCCAGCAGTGACCTGACAGGGGCCTACGAGCAGTACTTC; CDR3aa: CASSDLTGAYEQYF
j_gene: TRBJ2-5; d_gene: NA; abundance: NA; v_gene: TRBV13; CDR3nt: TGTGCCAGCAGCTTAGGACAGGGCGGGGAAGAGACCCAGTACTTC; CDR3aa: CASSLGQGGEETQYF
j_gene: TRBJ1-2; d_gene: TRBD1; abundance: many; v_gene: TRBV6-1; CDR3nt: TGTGCCAGCAGTCGAAATAGCAGGACAGGACCAGGCTACACCTTC; CDR3aa: CASSRNSRTGPGYTF
j_gene: TRBJ1-2; d_gene: NA; abundance: few; v_gene: TRBV12-3/TRBV12-4; CDR3nt: TGTGCCAGCAGCTTAGCGCCAGGGGACTATGGCTACACCTTC; CDR3aa: CASSLAPGDYGYTF
j_gene: TRBJ2-7; d_gene: NA; abundance: many; v_gene: TRBV7-2; CDR3nt: TGTGCCAGCAGCTTTTATAACGGATTAAGCTACGAGCAGTACTTC; CDR3aa: CASSFYNGLSYEQYF
j_gene: TRBJ1-2; d_gene: NA; abundance: few; v_gene: TRBV6-5; CDR3nt: TGTGCCAGCAGGTACAGGGAGAGTGGCTATGGCTACACCTTC; CDR3aa: CASRYRESGYGYTF